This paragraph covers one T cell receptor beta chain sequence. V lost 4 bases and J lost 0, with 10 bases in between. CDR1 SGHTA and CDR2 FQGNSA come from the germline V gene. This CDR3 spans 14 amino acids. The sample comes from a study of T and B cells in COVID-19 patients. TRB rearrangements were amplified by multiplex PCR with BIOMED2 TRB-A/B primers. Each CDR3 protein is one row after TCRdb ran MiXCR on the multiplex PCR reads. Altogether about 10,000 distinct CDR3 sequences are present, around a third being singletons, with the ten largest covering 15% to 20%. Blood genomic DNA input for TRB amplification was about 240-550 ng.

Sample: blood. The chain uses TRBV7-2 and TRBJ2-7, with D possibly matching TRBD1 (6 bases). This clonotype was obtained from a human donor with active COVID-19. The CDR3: CASSSQGGSYEQYF. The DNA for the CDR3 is TGTGCCAGCAGCTCCCAAGGGGGCTCCTACGAGCAGTACTTC.